These 32 T cell receptor beta chains share one sample of origin, sequenced in a study of cytomegalovirus exposure and HLA in healthy donors. Primers included in the PCR were 60 Vbeta and 13 Jbeta primers. Clones were read by immunoSEQ multiplex PCR, and TCRdb kept only the in-frame ones, dropping some. The profile shows 150,000 to 200,000 clones, roughly an eighth of them singletons. Sample: PBMCs. The receptors stem from a man aged 45-60 years in good health and CMV-seropositive.

There are a few counts of this clone. This chain uses TRBV30 with TRBJ2-5; D perhaps matches TRBD2 (6 bases). Trimming took off 5 bases at V and 2 bases at J, with 15 bases between the two ends. The CDR3 covers 14 residues. The V gene's germline CDR1 is GTSNPN and CDR2 SVGIG (reference sequence). The CDR3 sequence is CAWGLGGNQETQYF. The DNA for the CDR3 is TGTGCCTGGGGCCTGGGGGGAAATCAAGAGACCCAGTACTTC.

This clone occurred a few times. Germline and junction disagree at one end, which may indicate a read error. The chain is built from TRBV7-7 and TRBJ2-2, with 8 bases aligning to TRBD2. Germline CDR1 reads SSHAT; CDR2 reads FNYEAQ (reference sequence). CDR3 length: 16 residues. The CDR3 DNA follows: TGTGCTAGCAGCTTCAACAGCGGGGGGAACACCGGGGAGCTGTTTTTT. Protein: CASSFNSGGNTGELFF.

The chain links TRBV27 to TRBJ1-2, with 7 bases that match TRBD1. CDR1 and CDR2 from the germline V gene are MNHEY and SMNVEV (reference sequence). The trim removed 2 bases at V and 3 bases at J, leaving 9 bases unmatched. The CDR3 is 16 residues long. The CDR3 reads CASSLMGRGSYYGYTF. The CDR3 coding sequence is TGTGCCAGCAGTTTAATGGGCAGGGGGAGTTACTATGGCTACACCTTC.

A few counts support this clone. The chain recombines TRBV11-3 with TRBJ1-4; D not resolved. CDR3 length: 16 residues. Trimming took off 4 bases at V and 2 bases at J, with 14 bases between the two ends. Germline V lookup: CDR1 SGHNT, CDR2 YENEEA. This CDR3 reads CASSSIQGVTNEKLFF. The CDR3 DNA sequence: TGTGCCAGCAGCTCGATCCAAGGAGTGACTAATGAAAAACTGTTTTTT.

This clone was found a few times. The chain recombines TRBV9 with TRBJ2-1; D call uncertain. With 0 bases removed from V and 4 bases from J, the gap between germline ends came to 8 bases. Germline V gives CDR1 SGDLS, CDR2 YYNGEE. The CDR3 loop spans 14 amino acids. Here the CDR3 DNA reads TGTGCCAGCAGCGTAGATAGAGTGTACAATGAGCAGTTCTTC. Translated, it gives CASSVDRVYNEQFF.

This sequence joins TRBV7-2 and TRBJ1-5, with D maybe TRBD1 (6 bases). V was clipped by 4 bases and J by 2 bases, with 15 bases between them. The CDR3 consists of 16 residues. In germline, CDR1 is SGHTA, CDR2 FQGNSA. DNA of the CDR3: TGTGCCAGCAGCTGGGGGGGCAGAGGGGGCAATCAGCCCCAGCATTTT. Its protein product is CASSWGGRGGNQPQHF.

The chain is built from TRBV30 and TRBJ2-3; TRBD2 matches 10 bases. Germline V CDR1 and CDR2: GTSNPN, SVGIG (reference sequence). J lost 10 bases, V lost 3 bases, and 13 bases had no gene match. The length of the CDR3 is 15 residues. For the CDR3, the DNA is TGTGCCTGGAGCCTTAGCGGGGGGCGGGGGGATGCGCAGTATTTT. It yields the protein CAWSLSGGRGDAQYF.

The rearrangement links TRBV6-5 to TRBJ2-7; perhaps TRBD2 as D (6 bases). The CDR3 sequence is 13 residues long. Looked up from germline, CDR1 is MNHEY and CDR2 is SVGAGI. V lost 1 base and J 7 bases, leaving 11 bases between the germline ends. This CDR3 reads CASSYFGGREQYF. As DNA, the CDR3 is TGTGCCAGCAGTTACTTCGGGGGTAGGGAGCAGTACTTC.

The rearrangement uses TRBV6-6 and TRBJ1-2, with TRBD1 identical over 7 bases. The ends lost 5 bases at V and 7 bases at J; junction bases unmatched: 16. Per the germline V gene, CDR1 is MNHNY and CDR2 is SVGAGI (reference sequence). The CDR3 loop spans 16 amino acids. The CDR3 spells CASSGYADRVRGGYTF. CDR3 nucleotides: TGTGCCAGCAGTGGATATGCAGACAGGGTGAGGGGTGGCTACACCTTC.

This sequence joins TRBV5-4 and TRBJ1-2; no clear D. CDR3 length equals 16 residues. The ends were cut back, 3 bases at V and 4 bases at J, with 19 bases in the middle. Germline-derived CDR1 and CDR2 are SGHNT and YYREEE (reference sequence). CDR3 in DNA: TGTGCCAGCAGCTCGAGGGCCGGGTCGGTTGGCTATGGCTACACCTTC. Its protein is CASSSRAGSVGYGYTF.

This chain joins TRBV19 and TRBJ1-2; the match to TRBD1 covers 7 bases. Germline V gives CDR1 LNHDA, CDR2 SQIVND (reference sequence). This CDR3 is built from 15 residues. V lost 5 bases to trimming and J lost 4 bases; unmatched junction nucleotides: 10. The CDR3, as DNA: TGTGCCAGTAGTCCTTTCGACAGGGTGCGCTATGGCTACACCTTC. It yields the protein CASSPFDRVRYGYTF. The full variable domain, in which reference TRBV19 and TRBJ1-2 provide the parts outside the CDR3, is DGGITQSPKYLFRKEGQNVTLSCEQNLNHDAMYWYRQDPGQGLRLIYYSQIVNDFQKGDIAEGYSVSREKKESFPLTVTSAQKNPTAFYLCASSPFDRVRYGYTFGSGTRLTVV.

The V gene is TRBV7-2, the J gene TRBJ1-5; D unclear. V gave up 5 bases and J gave up 9 bases, with 8 bases separating them. Germline V gives CDR1 SGHTA, CDR2 FQGNSA. The CDR3 totals 11 residues. This CDR3 reads CASSDPGPQHF. In DNA, the CDR3 is TGTGCCAGCAGCGACCCGGGGCCCCAGCATTTT.

V and J are TRBV7-2 and TRBJ1-1, with D perhaps matching TRBD1 (6 bases). Per germline, CDR1 SGHTA and CDR2 FQGNSA. V shed 2 bases and J shed 7 bases, with 14 bases lying between them. The CDR3 spans 14 residues. DNA of the CDR3: TGTGCCAGCAGCTTACTTAAGGGGGGGGTTGAAGCTTTCTTT. The encoded protein is CASSLLKGGVEAFF.

This clone came up a few times. This same CDR3 is encoded by further DNA sequences in the sample. This chain links TRBV5-1 with TRBJ2-6; unclear D gene. Trimming cost V 4 bases and J 2 bases, with 19 bases left between them. Germline CDR1 and CDR2: SGHRS and YFSETQ. The CDR3 spans 18 residues. CDR3 sequence reads: CASSPPLGPPPGANVLTF. In nucleotides, the CDR3 is TGCGCCAGCAGCCCCCCCCTTGGGCCACCACCTGGGGCCAACGTCCTGACTTTC.

This clone was detected only a few times. The V call is TRBV9, the J call TRBJ1-5; tentatively, D is TRBD1 (6 bases). Trimming stripped 4 bases from V and 0 bases from J, with 17 bases between. In germline, CDR1 is SGDLS, CDR2 YYNGEE. The CDR3 sequence is 17 residues long. The CDR3 protein is CASSSTPDRFSNQPQHF. The CDR3 nucleotides read TGTGCCAGCAGCTCAACGCCGGACAGATTTAGCAATCAGCCCCAGCATTTT.

J is TRBJ1-2 and V is TRBV5-8; D gene uncertain. V lost 4 bases and J lost 4, with 11 bases in between. The CDR3 loop spans 13 amino acids. CDR1 and CDR2 from the germline V gene are SGHTS and YDEGEE. The DNA for the CDR3 is TGTGCCAGCAGCCGGAGGATCGTCTATGGCTACACCTTC. It yields the protein CASSRRIVYGYTF.

The chain recombines TRBV5-6 with TRBJ2-3; D not resolved. The CDR3 totals 12 residues. The V and J ends lost 1 base and 6 bases respectively, with 6 bases between them. Germline-derived CDR1 and CDR2 are SGHDT and YYEEEE. The CDR3 reads CASSLIQDTQYF. For the CDR3, the DNA is TGTGCCAGCAGCTTGATTCAGGATACGCAGTATTTT.

Comments on this clone: Other nucleotide sequences in the sample specify the same CDR3. The chain joins TRBV27 to TRBJ1-1; perhaps TRBD1 as D (5 bases). V was shortened by 5 bases and J by 0 bases, with 10 bases between the two germline ends. The length of the CDR3 is 14 residues. The germline CDR1 and CDR2 sequences are MNHEY and SMNVEV (reference sequence). The CDR3 DNA follows: TGTGCCAGCAGTCCGACAGTAATGAACACTGAAGCTTTCTTT. It yields the protein CASSPTVMNTEAFF.

The chain links TRBV14 to TRBJ1-2; 10 positions agree with TRBD1. V lost 4 bases and J lost 6; bases outside the gene matches: 8. The CDR3 has 15 amino acids. Per the germline V gene, CDR1 is SGHDN and CDR2 is FVKESK. Here the CDR3 DNA reads TGTGCCAGCAGCCCACCGGGACAGGGGAAGGATGGCTACACCTTC. This translates into CASSPPGQGKDGYTF.

The table lists this clone with a count of one. The chain employs TRBV27 and TRBJ2-1; 11 bases agree with TRBD2. CDR1 MNHEY and CDR2 SMNVEV come from the germline V gene (reference sequence). The length of the CDR3 is 18 residues. The V and J ends lost 0 bases and 2 bases, in that order; junction bases with no gene match: 6. The CDR3 nucleotides read TGTGCCAGCAGTTTATCGTCGGTAGCGGGGGGGCCCTACAATGAGCAGTTCTTC. Amino acid sequence: CASSLSSVAGGPYNEQFF.

The gene calls are TRBV7-2 and TRBJ2-2; D unresolved. In germline, CDR1 is SGHTA, CDR2 FQGNSA. V shed 0 bases and J shed 2 bases, with 10 bases lying between them. This CDR3 has 16 amino acids. CDR3 in amino acids: CASSLATAYNTGELFF. The DNA of the CDR3 is TGTGCCAGCAGCTTAGCCACAGCATATAACACCGGGGAGCTGTTTTTT.

The V and J genes are TRBV4-3 and TRBJ2-1, with D possibly TRBD2 on 7 matching bases. The germline V gene has CDR1 LGHNA and CDR2 YSLEER. V lost 2 bases and J 1 base, leaving 9 bases between the germline ends. The CDR3 is made up of 15 amino acids. In nucleotides, the CDR3 is TGCGCCAGCAGCCAAAGGGGGGGGTCCTACAATGAGCAGTTCTTC. Its translation is CASSQRGGSYNEQFF.

This clone was seen only a few times. This rearrangement joins TRBV2 to TRBJ2-2; possibly TRBD2 for D (5 bases). CDR3 length: 14 amino acids. Germline V gene data show CDR1 as SNHLY and CDR2 as FYNNEI. The ends were cut back, 7 bases at V and 5 bases at J, with 14 bases in the middle. The CDR3 DNA sequence: TGTGCCAGCACTAGCTCGACCGGGACCGGGGAGCTGTTTTTT. It specifies CASTSSTGTGELFF.

This clone was counted a few times. The rearrangement joins TRBV4-3 to TRBJ2-3; 7 nucleotides match TRBD1. The CDR3 covers 16 residues. V gave up 0 bases and J gave up 5 bases; unmatched junction bases: 8. Germline loops: CDR1 LGHNA, CDR2 YSLEER. The CDR3 loop is CASSQEHRGVEDTQYF. DNA for the CDR3: TGCGCCAGCAGCCAAGAACACAGGGGAGTAGAAGATACGCAGTATTTT.

The sample holds one count of this clone. The chain couples TRBV9 to TRBJ2-2; 14 nucleotides agree with TRBD2. This CDR3 region has 17 residues. Germline CDR1 reads SGDLS; CDR2 reads YYNGEE. The ends lost 4 bases at V and 5 bases at J; junction bases unmatched: 7. CDR3 protein: CASSTRTSGGRTGELFF. For the CDR3, the DNA is TGTGCCAGCAGCACACGGACTAGCGGGGGGAGAACCGGGGAGCTGTTTTTT.

The chain uses TRBV2 and TRBJ1-1; 10 positions agree with TRBD1. The V segment lost 6 bases and the J segment 5 bases; nucleotides outside the gene matches: 12. The CDR3 is 16 residues long. Germline V gene data show CDR1 as SNHLY and CDR2 as FYNNEI. CDR3 region: CASSAGTGAWGTEAFF. CDR3 nucleotides: TGTGCCAGCAGCGCGGGGACAGGGGCCTGGGGGACTGAAGCTTTCTTT.

There are a few counts of this clone. The rearrangement uses TRBV7-6 and TRBJ1-6; perhaps TRBD1 as D (6 bases). Per the germline V gene, CDR1 is SGHVS and CDR2 is FNYEAQ. The CDR3 contains 17 residues. V lost 4 bases and J lost 10, with 23 bases in between. CDR3 region: CASSSTASQGLGSPLHF. CDR3 in DNA: TGTGCCAGCAGCTCTACCGCCTCACAGGGTTTGGGATCACCCCTCCACTTT.

This clone occurred a few times. The chain carries TRBV2 and TRBJ2-3; TRBD2 agrees at 8 bases. V gave up 7 bases and J gave up 5 bases; unmatched junction bases: 11. Germline lookup yields CDR1 SNHLY and CDR2 FYNNEI. This CDR3 region has 15 residues. CDR3 sequence reads: CASTPNGGAGDTQYF. The CDR3 region has the DNA TGTGCCAGCACCCCTAACGGGGGGGCCGGAGATACGCAGTATTTT.

The chain uses TRBV5-1 and TRBJ1-4, with 7 bases aligning to TRBD1. V shed 0 bases and J 3 bases; nucleotides not matched to a gene: 2. The CDR3 is 15 amino acids. Germline CDR1 is SGHRS and CDR2 is YFSETQ. The CDR3 loop is CASSLEGAANEKLFF. CDR3 sequence (DNA): TGCGCCAGCAGCTTGGAGGGGGCTGCTAATGAAAAACTGTTTTTT.

This clone has just a few counts. V gene TRBV5-1 combines with J gene TRBJ2-1, with a weak D call TRBD2 (5 bases). Germline V lookup: CDR1 SGHRS, CDR2 YFSETQ. This CDR3 comprises 13 residues. Trimming pared 0 bases from V and 9 bases from J, leaving 10 bases between. The CDR3 sequence: CASSLGPEGEQFF. CDR3 DNA sequence: TGCGCCAGCAGCTTGGGGCCAGAGGGTGAGCAGTTCTTC.

The chain joins TRBV28 to TRBJ2-3; perhaps TRBD2 as D (6 bases). The germline CDR1 and CDR2 sequences are MDHEN and SYDVKM. Deletions cut 4 bases from V and 4 bases from J, with 15 bases between. CDR3 size: 15 residues. In DNA, the CDR3 is TGTGCCAGCAGTTACGGCGGGGTGCATTCAGATACGCAGTATTTT. Translation: CASSYGGVHSDTQYF.

The V gene is TRBV7-8, the J gene TRBJ2-7, with D tentatively TRBD1 (7 bases). The CDR3 covers 14 residues. Germline V CDR1 and CDR2: SGHVS, FQNEAQ. V was pared by 1 base and J by 5 bases, with 12 bases between. DNA of the CDR3: TGTGCCAGCAGCTTAGAGACAGGGAGGAACGAGCAGTACGTC. Encoded protein: CASSLETGRNEQYV.